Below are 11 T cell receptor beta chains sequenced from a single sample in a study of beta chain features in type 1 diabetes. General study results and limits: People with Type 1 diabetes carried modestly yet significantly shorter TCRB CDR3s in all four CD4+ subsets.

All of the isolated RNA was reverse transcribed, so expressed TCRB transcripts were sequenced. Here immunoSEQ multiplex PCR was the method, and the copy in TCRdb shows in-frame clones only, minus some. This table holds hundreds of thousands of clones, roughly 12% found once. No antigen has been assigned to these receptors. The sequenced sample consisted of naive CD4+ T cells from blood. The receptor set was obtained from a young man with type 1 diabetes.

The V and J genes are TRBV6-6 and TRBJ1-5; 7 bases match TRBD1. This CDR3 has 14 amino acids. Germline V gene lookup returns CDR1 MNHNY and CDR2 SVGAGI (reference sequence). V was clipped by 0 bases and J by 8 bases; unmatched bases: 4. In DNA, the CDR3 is TGTGCCAGCAGTTACTCAGGGGGCGCAGAGCCCCAGCATTTT. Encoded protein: CASSYSGGAEPQHF.

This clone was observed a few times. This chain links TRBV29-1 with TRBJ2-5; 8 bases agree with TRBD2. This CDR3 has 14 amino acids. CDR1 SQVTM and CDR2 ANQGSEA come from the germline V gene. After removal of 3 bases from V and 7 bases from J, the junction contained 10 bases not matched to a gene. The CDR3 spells CSVDPPGGPGTQYF. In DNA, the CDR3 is TGCAGCGTTGACCCCCCGGGGGGGCCAGGGACCCAGTACTTC.

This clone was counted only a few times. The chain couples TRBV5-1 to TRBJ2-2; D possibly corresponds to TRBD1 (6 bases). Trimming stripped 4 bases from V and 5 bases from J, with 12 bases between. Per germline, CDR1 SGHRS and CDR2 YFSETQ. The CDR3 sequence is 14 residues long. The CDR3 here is CASSLTGYTGELFF. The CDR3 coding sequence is TGCGCCAGCAGCCTAACAGGGTATACCGGGGAGCTGTTTTTT.

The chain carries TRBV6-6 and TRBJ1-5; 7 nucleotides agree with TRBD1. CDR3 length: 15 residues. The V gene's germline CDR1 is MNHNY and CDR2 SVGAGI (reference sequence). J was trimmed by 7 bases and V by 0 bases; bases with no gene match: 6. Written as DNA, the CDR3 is TGTGCCAGCAGTTACTCGGGGGGGGACAGCCAGCCCCAGCATTTT. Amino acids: CASSYSGGDSQPQHF.

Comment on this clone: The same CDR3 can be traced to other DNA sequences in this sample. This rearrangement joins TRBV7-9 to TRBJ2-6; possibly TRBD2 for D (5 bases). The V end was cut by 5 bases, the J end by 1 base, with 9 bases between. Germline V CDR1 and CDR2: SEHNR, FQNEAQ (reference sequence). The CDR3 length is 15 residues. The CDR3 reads CASSPPGSGANVLTF. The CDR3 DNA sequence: TGTGCCAGCAGCCCCCCGGGATCTGGGGCCAACGTCCTGACTTTC.

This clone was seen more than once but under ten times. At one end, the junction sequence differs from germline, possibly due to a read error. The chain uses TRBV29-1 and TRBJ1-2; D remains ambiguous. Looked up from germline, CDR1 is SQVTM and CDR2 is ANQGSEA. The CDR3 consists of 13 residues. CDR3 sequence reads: CSVEWRLVPAEFF. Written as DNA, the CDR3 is TGCAGCGTTGAATGGCGATTAGTCCCCGCTGAGTTTTTC.

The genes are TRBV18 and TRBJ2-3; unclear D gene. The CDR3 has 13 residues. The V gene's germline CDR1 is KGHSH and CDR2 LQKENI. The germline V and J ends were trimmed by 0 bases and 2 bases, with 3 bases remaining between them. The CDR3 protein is CASSPPLTDTQYF. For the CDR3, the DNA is TGTGCCAGCTCACCACCCCTCACAGATACGCAGTATTTT.

This CDR3 is CASSPRAPGEQYF. The CDR3 coding sequence is TGTGCCAGCAGCCCTCGGGCGCCGGGCGAGCAGTACTTC. The chain employs TRBV9 and TRBJ2-7; no firm D call. This CDR3 region has 13 residues. Germline V gene data show CDR1 as SGDLS and CDR2 as YYNGEE. V lost 4 bases to trimming and J lost 6 bases, with 14 bases between them.

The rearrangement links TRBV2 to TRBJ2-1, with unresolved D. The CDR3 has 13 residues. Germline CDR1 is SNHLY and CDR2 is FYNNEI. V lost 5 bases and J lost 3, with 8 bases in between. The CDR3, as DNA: TGTGCCAGCAGTCCTGGGGTCTACAATGAGCAGTTCTTC. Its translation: CASSPGVYNEQFF.

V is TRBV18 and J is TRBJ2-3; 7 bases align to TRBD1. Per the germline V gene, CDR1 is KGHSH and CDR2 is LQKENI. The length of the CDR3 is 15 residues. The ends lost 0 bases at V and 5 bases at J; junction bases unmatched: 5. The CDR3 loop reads CASSPPRGLVDTQYF. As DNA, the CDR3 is TGTGCCAGCTCACCACCGAGGGGGCTGGTAGATACGCAGTATTTT.

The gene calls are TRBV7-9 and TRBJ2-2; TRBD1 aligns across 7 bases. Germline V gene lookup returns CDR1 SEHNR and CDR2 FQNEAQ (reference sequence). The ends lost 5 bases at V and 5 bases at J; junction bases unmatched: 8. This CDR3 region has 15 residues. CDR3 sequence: CASSPPTGTTGELFF. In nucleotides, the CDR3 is TGTGCCAGCAGCCCCCCGACAGGGACGACCGGGGAGCTGTTTTTT.